Shown below are 30 T cell receptor beta chains from a single sample sequenced in a study of T cells in Graves' hyperthyroidism and ophthalmopathy. Regions amplified from RNA transcripts were the TCR beta CDR3 regions. The HTBI primer set drove a first-round RT-PCR of the TCR CDR3. Via MiXCR, TCRdb re-called the multiplex PCR reads, giving one row per CDR3 protein. The repertoire holds roughly 720,000 distinct CDR3 sequences, around 16% seen once, with around 15% in the top ten. The sequenced sample was blood. The receptors stem from a man in his fifties or sixties with Graves' hyperthyroidism.

The chain couples TRBV12-3 or TRBV12-4 to TRBJ2-7; 10 nucleotides align to TRBD2. The J segment lost 5 bases and the V segment lost 5 bases, leaving 9 bases of the junction unmatched. The CDR3 contains 15 residues. Here the CDR3 DNA reads TGTGCCAGCAGTAGGATTAGCGGGGGGTTGGACGAGCAGTACTTC. This sequence encodes CASSRISGGLDEQYF.

This clonotype has more than one count but fewer than ten. The chain combines TRBV12-5 with TRBJ1-1; D might be TRBD1 (6 bases). The CDR3 covers 17 residues. Trimming shortened V by 1 base and J by 5 bases, and 20 bases separated the two germline ends. CDR1 and CDR2 from the germline V gene are LGHNT and FRNRAP. Here the CDR3 DNA reads TGTGCTAGTGGTTTGGGACACTGGACAGCAACGGGGACTGAAGCTTTCTTT. Protein product: CASGLGHWTATGTEAFF. Using reference TRBV12-5 and TRBJ1-1 for the parts outside the CDR3, the full variable domain is DARVTQTPRHKVTEMGQEVTMRCQPILGHNTVFWYRQTMMQGLELLAYFRNRAPLDDSGMPKDRFSAEMPDATLATLKIQPSEPRDSAVYFCASGLGHWTATGTEAFFGQGTRLTVV.

This clonotype was seen many times. The chain has TRBV28 and TRBJ1-1, with 8 bases lining up with TRBD1. The CDR3 consists of 14 residues. CDR1 and CDR2 from the germline V gene are MDHEN and SYDVKM. V was clipped by 6 bases and J by 7 bases; unmatched bases: 10. The CDR3 DNA reads TGTGCCAGCAGACCTAGAAGGGGACAGGATGAAGCTTTCTTT. Translating it yields CASRPRRGQDEAFF.

This chain links TRBV6-1 with TRBJ2-1; maybe TRBD2 (5 bases). Germline V gene lookup returns CDR1 MNHNS and CDR2 SASEGT. V dropped 5 bases and J dropped 9 bases, with 14 bases sitting between them. The CDR3 spans 13 residues. The CDR3 reads CASSPSSTPEQFF. CDR3 in DNA: TGTGCCAGCAGTCCTAGCTCGACTCCTGAGCAGTTCTTC.

In this sample, this clonotype turned up a few times. The chain combines TRBV6-2 or TRBV6-3 with TRBJ1-4; tentatively, D is TRBD1 (6 bases). V was cut by 0 bases and J by 5 bases, with 19 bases left in between. In germline, CDR1 is MNHEY, CDR2 SVGEGT. The CDR3 length is 18 residues. The CDR3 loop reads CASSYSATIQGPNEKLFF. The CDR3 bases are TGTGCCAGCAGTTACTCCGCAACGATACAGGGCCCCAATGAAAAACTGTTTTTT.

This clonotype was picked up a small number of times. For the CDR3, the DNA is TGCAGCGTTGAAGCTCCGGACAGGGTCTATGGCTACACCTTC. It is translated as CSVEAPDRVYGYTF. The chain joins TRBV29-1 to TRBJ1-2; TRBD1 matches 8 bases. V lost 1 base and J lost 4; bases outside the gene matches: 5. This CDR3 spans 14 amino acids. Per germline, CDR1 SQVTM and CDR2 ANQGSEA.

The sample holds many counts of this clonotype. The chain employs TRBV5-4 and TRBJ2-7, with 7 bases aligning to TRBD1. CDR1 SGHNT and CDR2 YYREEE come from the germline V gene (reference sequence). The V and J ends lost 0 bases and 5 bases, in that order; junction bases with no gene match: 8. The CDR3 extends over 15 amino acids. Here the CDR3 DNA reads TGTGCCAGCAGCTTGGGGGTGGGACAGTTCGACGAGCAGTACTTC. Translating it yields CASSLGVGQFDEQYF.

This clonotype was recorded a few times. V and J are TRBV6-1 and TRBJ2-7; 9 nucleotides match TRBD2. CDR1 is MNHNS and CDR2 is SASEGT in the germline V gene. The CDR3 runs 14 residues. V was pared by 4 bases and J by 3 bases, with 4 bases of the junction left unmatched. This chain's CDR3 is CASSAAGGDYEQYF. DNA of the CDR3: TGTGCCAGCAGTGCTGCGGGGGGGGACTACGAGCAGTACTTC.

This chain links TRBV11-2 with TRBJ1-1; unclear D gene. Trimming took 2 bases from V and 1 from J, leaving 8 bases between them. There are 14 residues in the CDR3. From germline, CDR1 is SGHAT and CDR2 FQNNGV. DNA for the CDR3: TGTGCCAGCAGCTTATACTACAGGAACACTGAAGCTTTCTTT. Protein sequence: CASSLYYRNTEAFF.

To note about this clonotype: Mismatch with germline at one junction end may stem from a read error. V and J are TRBV24-1 and TRBJ2-1, with 7 bases fitting TRBD2. The V gene's germline CDR1 is KGHDR and CDR2 SFDVKD. This CDR3 region has 14 residues. The CDR3 reads CATSDLSGYSEQFF. In DNA, the CDR3 is TGTGCCACCAGTGACCTTAGCGGGTACAGTGAGCAGTTCTTC.

This rearrangement joins TRBV5-8 to TRBJ1-5; the D is unclear. The CDR3 contains 15 residues. Deletions cut 4 bases from V and 3 bases from J, with 14 bases between. Germline V gives CDR1 SGHTS, CDR2 YDEGEE. CDR3 sequence reads: CASSPDGGYNQPQHF. CDR3 DNA sequence: TGTGCCAGCAGCCCGGACGGAGGGTACAATCAGCCCCAGCATTTT.

In this sample, this clonotype turned up many times. The chain has TRBV5-1 and TRBJ2-3; 14 bases fit TRBD2. The CDR3 has 16 residues. CDR1 and CDR2 from the germline V gene are SGHRS and YFSETQ. V shed 4 bases and J 6 bases; nucleotides not matched to a gene: 7. CDR3 amino acids: CASSRTSGRPPDTQYF. CDR3 nucleotide sequence: TGCGCCAGCAGCAGGACTAGCGGGAGGCCCCCCGATACGCAGTATTTT.

The CDR3: CATSDLQTSGSSYNEQFF. DNA for the CDR3: TGTGCCACCAGTGATTTGCAGACTAGCGGGAGCTCCTACAATGAGCAGTTCTTC. This chain uses TRBV24-1 with TRBJ2-1; 12 bases are shared with TRBD2. Unmatched junction bases numbered 2, after V lost 0 bases and J lost 0 bases. This CDR3 is built from 18 residues. In germline, CDR1 is KGHDR, CDR2 SFDVKD.

The V gene is TRBV6-1, the J gene TRBJ2-6; D unresolved. The germline V gene encodes CDR1 MNHNS and CDR2 SASEGT. The V end was cut by 7 bases, the J end by 0 bases, with 7 bases between. The CDR3 consists of 14 residues. The CDR3 DNA reads TGTGCCAGCATTGGGTCCTCTGGGGCCAACGTCCTGACTTTC. This codes for CASIGSSGANVLTF.

This clonotype was picked up many times. The J gene is TRBJ2-7, the V gene TRBV10-3; 8 bases align to TRBD2. CDR3 length: 13 amino acids. The V and J ends lost 9 bases and 5 bases, in that order; junction bases with no gene match: 9. CDR1 and CDR2 (germline): ENHRY, SYGVKD. The CDR3 DNA follows: TGTGCCATACTAGCGGCCCTTGGGCACGAGCAGTACTTC. Translation gives CAILAALGHEQYF.

The chain joins TRBV19 to TRBJ2-4; possible D gene TRBD2, 6 bases. The germline V and J ends were trimmed by 8 bases and 6 bases, with 14 bases remaining between them. The CDR3 has 13 residues. Germline V gene data show CDR1 as LNHDA and CDR2 as SQIVND (reference sequence). The CDR3 sequence is CASGSRGGNIQYF. The DNA of the CDR3 is TGTGCCAGTGGATCCCGGGGAGGAAACATTCAGTACTTC.

This clonotype appeared a few times. The chain employs TRBV20-1 and TRBJ2-7; 10 nucleotides line up with TRBD2. V lost 7 bases to trimming and J lost 0 bases; unmatched junction nucleotides: 9. CDR1 and CDR2 (germline): DFQATT, SNEGSKA (reference sequence). The CDR3 is 15 amino acids. The DNA of the CDR3 is TGCAGTGGCCTGACTAGCGGGCAATCCTCCTACGAGCAGTACTTC. Protein product: CSGLTSGQSSYEQYF.

V and J are TRBV9 and TRBJ2-7; D unclear. The CDR3 loop spans 15 amino acids. V lost 0 bases, J lost 2 bases, and 12 bases lay in between. From germline, CDR1 is SGDLS and CDR2 YYNGEE. The CDR3 here is CASSVGVRLTYEQYF. The DNA of the CDR3 is TGTGCCAGCAGCGTAGGAGTCAGGCTAACCTACGAGCAGTACTTC.

This clonotype was counted only a few times. Written as DNA, the CDR3 is TGTGCCAGCAGTTTACGATCGGGGGGGGCACTTTACAACTATGGCTACACCTTC. Protein product: CASSLRSGGALYNYGYTF. The V call is TRBV27, the J call TRBJ1-2; D possibly corresponds to TRBD1 (6 bases). Germline assignment: CDR1 MNHEY and CDR2 SMNVEV (reference sequence). Trimming pared 2 bases from V and 2 bases from J, leaving 21 bases between. The CDR3 covers 18 residues.

This clonotype was seen ten or more times. The chain links TRBV6-1 to TRBJ1-1; TRBD1 is a possible D gene (6 bases). Germline V gene lookup returns CDR1 MNHNS and CDR2 SASEGT. V was shortened by 1 base and J by 5 bases, with 23 bases between the two germline ends. The CDR3 is 18 residues long. As DNA, the CDR3 is TGTGCCAGCAGTGAAGGAGGTCGGGGACACCCTCGCGGAACTGAAGCTTTCTTT. It yields the protein CASSEGGRGHPRGTEAFF.

The table lists this clonotype with many counts. The chain combines TRBV19 with TRBJ2-2; D possibly uses TRBD1 or TRBD2 (6 bases each). Trimming took 4 bases from V and 5 from J, leaving 23 bases between them. CDR1 and CDR2 (germline): LNHDA, SQIVND (reference sequence). The CDR3 totals 18 residues. CDR3 nucleotides: TGTGCCAGTAGTACCGCCCCCGGAGGGGGACGAGGGACCGGGGAGCTGTTTTTT. As protein: CASSTAPGGGRGTGELFF.

This clonotype was observed at least ten times. This rearrangement joins TRBV7-2 to TRBJ2-1; TRBD2 aligns across 7 bases. In germline, CDR1 is SGHTA, CDR2 FQGNSA. Trimming at V came to 5 bases and at J to 2 bases, leaving 6 bases not matched to a gene. The CDR3 totals 15 residues. CDR3 protein: CASSTGLETYNEQFF. CDR3 in DNA: TGTGCCAGCAGCACAGGACTAGAAACCTACAATGAGCAGTTCTTC.

This clonotype has more than one count but fewer than ten. The chain joins TRBV7-9 to TRBJ2-7; D might be TRBD1 (7 bases). Trimming cost V 1 base and J 1 base, with 14 bases left between them. There are 16 residues in the CDR3. Germline V gene lookup returns CDR1 SEHNR and CDR2 FQNEAQ (reference sequence). DNA of the CDR3: TGTGCCAGCAGCTTAGGGCAGGGGGGTATTTCCTACGAGCAGTACTTC. Its translation is CASSLGQGGISYEQYF.

This clonotype was found many times. This rearrangement joins TRBV30 to TRBJ2-3; possibly TRBD1 or TRBD2 for D (5 bases each). The CDR3 runs to 16 residues. The V gene's germline CDR1 is GTSNPN and CDR2 SVGIG (reference sequence). Trimming stripped 2 bases from V and 0 bases from J, with 15 bases between. This CDR3 is CAWSFPGPTSTDTQYF. CDR3 sequence (DNA): TGTGCCTGGAGTTTCCCGGGACCTACTAGCACAGATACGCAGTATTTT.

The table lists this clonotype with many counts. The rearrangement uses TRBV11-2 and TRBJ1-1, with D possibly TRBD1 on 6 matching bases. Trimming stripped 3 bases from V and 3 bases from J, with 8 bases between. This CDR3 region has 13 residues. Per germline, CDR1 SGHAT and CDR2 FQNNGV. The CDR3 is CASSFNRDTEAFF. The CDR3 DNA follows: TGTGCCAGCAGCTTTAACAGGGACACTGAAGCTTTCTTT.

Only a few counts were recorded for this clonotype. The genes are TRBV9 and TRBJ2-5, with 8 bases aligning to TRBD1. This CDR3 has 16 amino acids. Germline assignment: CDR1 SGDLS and CDR2 YYNGEE. V shed 4 bases, J shed 5 bases, and the junction held 13 bases outside the gene matches. CDR3 loop: CASSIRQGTLGETQYF. The CDR3 DNA follows: TGTGCCAGCAGCATTAGACAGGGGACCCTTGGGGAGACCCAGTACTTC.

The V and J genes are TRBV29-1 and TRBJ2-2; possible D gene TRBD2, 6 bases. Trimming took 3 bases from V and 4 from J, leaving 9 bases between them. CDR3 size: 13 residues. Looked up from germline, CDR1 is SQVTM and CDR2 is ANQGSEA. CDR3: CSVELASTGELFF. The CDR3 DNA follows: TGCAGCGTTGAGCTAGCGTCCACCGGGGAGCTGTTTTTT.

V usage is TRBV28 and J usage is TRBJ2-1; the D is unclear. V lost 6 bases and J 1 base, leaving 10 bases between the germline ends. CDR1 MDHEN and CDR2 SYDVKM come from the germline V gene. The CDR3 covers 14 residues. The DNA of the CDR3 is TGTGCCAGCAGCCCCCAGCCATCCTACAATGAGCAGTTCTTC. This sequence encodes CASSPQPSYNEQFF.

The V gene is TRBV7-2, the J gene TRBJ1-1; 7 bases map to TRBD1. This CDR3 has 14 residues. After removal of 2 bases from V and 5 bases from J, the junction contained 5 bases not matched to a gene. Looked up from germline, CDR1 is SGHTA and CDR2 is FQGNSA. The CDR3 DNA follows: TGTGCCAGCAGCTTATTGGGACAGTTTACTGAAGCTTTCTTT. Its translation is CASSLLGQFTEAFF.

This clonotype was counted many times. The chain has TRBV27 and TRBJ2-3; TRBD2 aligns across 11 bases. The ends lost 5 bases at V and 3 bases at J; junction bases unmatched: 10. The CDR3 is 17 residues long. Germline values: CDR1 MNHEY, CDR2 SMNVEV (reference sequence). DNA of the CDR3: TGTGCCAGCAGTATACCTCCTCTAGCGGGAGGAACAGATACGCAGTATTTT. Protein sequence: CASSIPPLAGGTDTQYF.